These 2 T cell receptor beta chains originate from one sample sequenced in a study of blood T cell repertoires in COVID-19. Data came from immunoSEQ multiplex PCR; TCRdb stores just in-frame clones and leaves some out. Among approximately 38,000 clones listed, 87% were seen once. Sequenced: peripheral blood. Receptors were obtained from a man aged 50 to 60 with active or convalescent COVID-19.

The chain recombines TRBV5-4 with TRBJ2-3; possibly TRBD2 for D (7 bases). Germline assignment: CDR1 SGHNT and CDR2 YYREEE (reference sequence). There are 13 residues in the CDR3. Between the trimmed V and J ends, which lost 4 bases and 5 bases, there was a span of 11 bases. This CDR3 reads CASSGGAKDTQYF. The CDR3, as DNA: TGTGCCAGCAGCGGGGGGGCCAAAGATACGCAGTATTTT.

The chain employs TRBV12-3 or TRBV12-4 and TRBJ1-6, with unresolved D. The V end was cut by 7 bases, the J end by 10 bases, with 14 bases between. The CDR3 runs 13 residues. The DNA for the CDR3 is TGTGCCAGCAAGCAGGTGGGAGGGTCACCCCTCCACTTT. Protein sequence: CASKQVGGSPLHF.